These T cell receptor beta chains were read from a single sample in a study of control samples from healthy donors and cancer patients. This table comes from immunoSEQ multiplex PCR, and its TCRdb copy is limited to in-frame clones, with some not included. The table shows around 130,000 clones, with around nine tenths occurring only once. Specimen: blood. The origin of the receptors is a man aged 45-65 years in good health. Both conserved end residues are part of each CDR3. D genes are given only for firm matches. Clone size is given for some rows only: seen once, a few or many times, or a class if the clone is expanded.

abundance,j_gene,d_gene,v_gene,CDR3nt,CDR3aa
.,TRBJ2-5,TRBD2,TRBV7-3,TGTGCCAGCAGCCCTGGGGCTAGCGGGGGGACCCAGTACTTC,CASSPGASGGTQYF
.,TRBJ1-5,.,TRBV19,TGTGCCAGTAGTATAGCTACTCGCGGGGAAAATCAGCCCCAGCATTTT,CASSIATRGENQPQHF
.,TRBJ2-3,.,TRBV5-6,TGTGCCAGCAGCTTGCCTCCTCCAGATACGCAGTATTTT,CASSLPPPDTQYF
.,TRBJ1-4,TRBD1,TRBV7-9,TGTGCCAGCAGCTCGGACCGGGACAGGGGTGAAAAACTGTTTTTT,CASSSDRDRGEKLFF
.,TRBJ2-2,.,TRBV7-9,TGTGCCAGCAGCTTTTCTGGTGTAGGGGAAACCGGGGAGCTGTTTTTT,CASSFSGVGETGELFF
once,TRBJ1-3,.,TRBV12-3/TRBV12-4,TGTGCCAGCAGTTTAGTCGTCGTAAACACCATATATTTT,CASSLVVVNTIYF
.,TRBJ1-3,.,TRBV19,TGTGCCAGTAGTATAGATCCGGGACGGATCTCTGGAAACACCATATATTTT,CASSIDPGRISGNTIYF
.,TRBJ2-5,TRBD1,TRBV7-2,TGTGCCAGCAGCGGACGGACAGGGCTGGAGACCCAGTACTTC,CASSGRTGLETQYF
.,TRBJ1-2,TRBD1,TRBV18,TGTGCCAGCTCACCAACCACGGGACAGGGGACCGGCTACACCTTC,CASSPTTGQGTGYTF
.,TRBJ1-6,.,TRBV4-1,TGCGCCAGCTGGGGTGGGCGGAATTCACCCCTCCACTTT,CASWGGRNSPLHF
.,TRBJ2-7,.,TRBV19,TGTGCCAGTTACCGGGACGTATTCTCCTACGAGCAGTACTTC,CASYRDVFSYEQYF